Below are 3 T cell receptor beta chains sequenced from a single sample in a study of Graves' ophthalmopathy and Graves' hyperthyroidism. Amplification from RNA transcripts yielded the TCR beta CDR3 regions. HTBI primers served in a first-round RT-PCR, which a second-round multiplex PCR followed. TCRdb redid the calling of the multiplex PCR reads with MiXCR, one entry per CDR3 protein. The sample includes 300,000 to 350,000 distinct CDR3 sequences, 15% to 20% of them seen just once. Sequenced input: peripheral blood. The receptor set was obtained from an adult man with Graves' ophthalmopathy.

This clonotype was detected many times. The chain combines TRBV6-4 with TRBJ2-2, with TRBD1 matching 8 bases. This CDR3 region has 16 residues. The trim removed 0 bases at V and 3 bases at J, leaving 3 bases unmatched. CDR1 and CDR2 from the germline V gene are MRHNA and SNTAGT. CDR3 nucleotide sequence: TGTGCCAGCAGTGACTCAAGGACAGGGTACACCGGGGAGCTGTTTTTT. It is translated as CASSDSRTGYTGELFF.

This clonotype was counted at least ten times. This chain joins TRBV27 and TRBJ2-7; 10 bases map to TRBD1. This CDR3 contains 16 residues. V lost 2 bases to trimming and J lost 3 bases; unmatched junction nucleotides: 7. Looked up from germline, CDR1 is MNHEY and CDR2 is SMNVEV (reference sequence). The CDR3 nucleotides read TGTGCCAGCAGTTTACGCACGGGACAGGGGCTCTACGAGCAGTACTTC. It translates to CASSLRTGQGLYEQYF.

This clonotype was picked up many times. This rearrangement joins TRBV12-3 or TRBV12-4 to TRBJ1-5, with D uncertain. The CDR3 length is 14 residues. The V end lost 6 bases, the J end lost 4 bases, and 13 bases lay between the germline ends. CDR3 amino acids: CASRSEGDNQPQHF. The CDR3 coding sequence is TGTGCCAGCAGGTCCGAGGGCGATAATCAGCCCCAGCATTTT.